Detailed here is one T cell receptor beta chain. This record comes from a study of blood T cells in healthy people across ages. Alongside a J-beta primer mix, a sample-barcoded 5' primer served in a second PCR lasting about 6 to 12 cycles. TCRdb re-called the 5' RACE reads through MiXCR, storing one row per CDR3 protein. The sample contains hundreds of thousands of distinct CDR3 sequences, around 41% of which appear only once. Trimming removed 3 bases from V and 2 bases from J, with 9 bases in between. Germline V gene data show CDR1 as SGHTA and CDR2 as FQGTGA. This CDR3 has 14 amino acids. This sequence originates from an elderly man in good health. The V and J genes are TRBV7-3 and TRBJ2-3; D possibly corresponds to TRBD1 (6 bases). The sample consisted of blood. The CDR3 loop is CASSLDSITDTQYF. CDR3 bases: TGTGCCAGCAGCTTGGACAGCATCACAGATACGCAGTATTTT.